These 17 T cell receptor beta chains came from one sample sequenced in a study of cytomegalovirus exposure and HLA in healthy donors. 13 Jbeta primers and 60 Vbeta primers were used for the PCR. Here immunoSEQ multiplex PCR was the method, and the copy in TCRdb shows in-frame clones only, minus some. Of 75,000 to 95,000 clones detected, less than 70% appear once; the ten largest clones hold about 2.9%. The material sequenced was PBMCs. The receptors stem from a man between 45 and 60 years old in good health and CMV-seronegative.

This rearrangement joins TRBV4-2 to TRBJ2-1; TRBD2 aligns across 11 bases. Germline-derived CDR1 and CDR2 are LGHNA and YNFKEQ. The junction had 6 bases not matched to a gene; V was cut back by 2 bases and J by 9 bases. CDR3 length: 15 residues. CDR3 coding DNA: TGTGCCAGCAGCCAACCTAGCGGGAGGTTCGGTGAGCAGTTCTTC. Protein sequence: CASSQPSGRFGEQFF.

In its sample, this clone was seen a few times. V and J are TRBV7-2 and TRBJ2-1, with 8 nucleotides matching TRBD1. This CDR3 spans 15 amino acids. The germline CDR1 and CDR2 sequences are SGHTA and FQGNSA. Unmatched junction bases numbered 3, after V lost 3 bases and J lost 2 bases. The CDR3 DNA follows: TGTGCCAGCAGCTTCGGGGACAGGCCCTACAATGAGCAGTTCTTC. It yields the protein CASSFGDRPYNEQFF.

This clone appeared a few times. The chain has TRBV30 and TRBJ2-1, with 9 bases fitting TRBD2. Germline values: CDR1 GTSNPN, CDR2 SVGIG (reference sequence). V was pared by 3 bases and J by 7 bases, with 7 bases of the junction left unmatched. This CDR3 has 14 residues. Here the CDR3 reads CAWRREGLWNEQFF. CDR3 nucleotide sequence: TGTGCCTGGAGGCGGGAGGGTTTGTGGAATGAGCAGTTCTTC.

The chain employs TRBV7-7 and TRBJ2-7; the D gene is possibly TRBD2 (5 bases). Germline V gene lookup returns CDR1 SSHAT and CDR2 FNYEAQ (reference sequence). The CDR3 is 16 residues long. CDR3 sequence reads: CASSLARPGRPYEQYV. The CDR3 nucleotides read TGTGCTAGCAGCTTAGCGCGGCCGGGAAGGCCCTACGAGCAGTACGTC.

This chain joins TRBV5-1 and TRBJ1-2; the match to TRBD1 covers 9 bases. Germline V gene data show CDR1 as SGHRS and CDR2 as YFSETQ. The CDR3 totals 14 residues. V lost 2 bases, J lost 6 bases, and 5 bases stayed unmatched. The CDR3 DNA follows: TGCGCCAGCAGCTTTGGGACAGGGTGGGATGGCTACACCTTC. Its protein is CASSFGTGWDGYTF.

V gene TRBV29-1 combines with J gene TRBJ1-1, with a possible D match to TRBD1 (5 bases). From germline, CDR1 is SQVTM and CDR2 ANQGSEA. Trimming took off 1 base at V and 11 bases at J, with 20 bases between the two ends. The CDR3 runs 14 residues. This chain's CDR3 is CSVEGRLSRARAFF. CDR3 nucleotides: TGCAGCGTTGAAGGAAGGTTATCCAGGGCGAGGGCTTTCTTT.

The chain has TRBV29-1 and TRBJ2-5, with a tentative D call TRBD2 (7 bases). Trimming cost V 1 base and J 5 bases, with 20 bases left between them. The CDR3 consists of 16 residues. Germline values: CDR1 SQVTM, CDR2 ANQGSEA. The CDR3 DNA is TGCAGCGTTGAAGCAGGCGGGGGACTTAGGGGGGAGACCCAGTACTTC. It codes for CSVEAGGGLRGETQYF. Variable domain in full (rest from reference TRBV29-1 and TRBJ2-5): SAVISQKPSRDICQRGTSLTIQCQVDSQVTMMFWYRQQPGQSLTLIATANQGSEATYESGFVIDKFPISRPNLTFSTLTVSNMSPEDSSIYLCSVEAGGGLRGETQYFGPGTRLLVL.

The chain combines TRBV7-2 with TRBJ1-2; the D is unclear. The CDR3 covers 14 residues. Germline CDR1 reads SGHTA; CDR2 reads FQGNSA. V was cut by 3 bases and J by 2 bases, with 10 bases left in between. CDR3 nucleotides: TGTGCCAGCAGCTTGAACTTCCTGAACTATGGCTACACCTTC. This gives the protein CASSLNFLNYGYTF. The full variable domain, with the rest looked up from reference TRBV7-2 and TRBJ1-2, is GAGVSQSPSNKVTEKGKDVELRCDPISGHTALYWYRQSLGQGLEFLIYFQGNSAPDKSGLPSDRFSAERTGGSVSTLTIQRTQQEDSAVYLCASSLNFLNYGYTFGSGTRLTVV.

In this sample, this clone turned up a few times. This chain joins TRBV5-1 and TRBJ2-3, with TRBD2 matching 13 bases. The CDR3 is 15 amino acids. Germline V CDR1 and CDR2: SGHRS, YFSETQ. Trimming at V came to 4 bases and at J to 5 bases, leaving 4 bases not matched to a gene. The CDR3 here is CASSPGLAGQDTQYF. CDR3 coding DNA: TGCGCCAGCAGCCCGGGACTAGCGGGACAAGATACGCAGTATTTT.

This clone showed up just once. The chain couples TRBV10-1 to TRBJ2-7; D call uncertain. The V and J ends lost 6 bases and 3 bases respectively, with 6 bases between them. Germline V lookup: CDR1 WNHNN, CDR2 SYGVQD (reference sequence). The CDR3 runs 11 residues. The CDR3 sequence is CASRSVYEQYV. The DNA of the CDR3 is TGCGCCAGCAGGAGCGTCTACGAGCAGTACGTC.

This clone has a handful of counts. V gene TRBV7-2 combines with J gene TRBJ2-2; 15 positions agree with TRBD2. The trim removed 4 bases at V and 5 bases at J, leaving 8 bases unmatched. CDR3 length: 18 residues. Germline V gene data show CDR1 as SGHTA and CDR2 as FQGNSA. The CDR3 coding sequence is TGTGCCAGCAGCTGGAGGGGACTAGCGGGAGGAAATACCGGGGAGCTGTTTTTT. This gives the protein CASSWRGLAGGNTGELFF. Based on the CDR3 plus reference TRBV7-2 and TRBJ2-2, the full variable domain is GAGVSQSPSNKVTEKGKDVELRCDPISGHTALYWYRQSLGQGLEFLIYFQGNSAPDKSGLPSDRFSAERTGGSVSTLTIQRTQQEDSAVYLCASSWRGLAGGNTGELFFGEGSRLTVL.

The genes are TRBV2 and TRBJ2-3; no reliable D call. V was shortened by 8 bases and J by 0 bases, with 9 bases between the two germline ends. CDR1 and CDR2 from the germline V gene are SNHLY and FYNNEI. The length of the CDR3 is 13 residues. The DNA for the CDR3 is TGTGCCAGCTCCCAGGAAAGCACAGATACGCAGTATTTT. This codes for CASSQESTDTQYF.

This chain connects TRBV2 to TRBJ1-2; 8 bases fit TRBD1. This CDR3 contains 14 residues. Germline loops: CDR1 SNHLY, CDR2 FYNNEI. Trimming at V came to 6 bases and at J to 8 bases, leaving 11 bases not matched to a gene. CDR3 sequence: CASRDRDAKGGYTF. CDR3 nucleotide sequence: TGTGCCAGCAGGGACAGGGATGCCAAGGGAGGCTACACCTTC.

This clone was found a few times. The V gene is TRBV29-1, the J gene TRBJ1-1, with D tentatively TRBD1 (5 bases). The CDR3 totals 13 residues. V was clipped by 5 bases and J by 4 bases, with 14 bases between them. Germline V lookup: CDR1 SQVTM, CDR2 ANQGSEA. In DNA form, the CDR3 reads TGCAGCGTTAGTCGGGGGGAGTTCACTGAAGCTTTCTTT. Amino acids: CSVSRGEFTEAFF.

The CDR3 is CASIGWVYTLNSPLHF. The DNA of the CDR3 is TGTGCCAGCATCGGGTGGGTCTACACCTTGAATTCACCCCTCCACTTT. The rearrangement links TRBV28 to TRBJ1-6, with D hard to call. This CDR3 is 16 amino acids long. Germline CDR1 MDHEN, CDR2 SYDVKM. V was shortened by 7 bases and J by 7 bases, with 20 bases between the two germline ends.

This clone was found a few times. The chain has TRBV5-6 and TRBJ1-4; 10 positions match TRBD1. The germline CDR1 and CDR2 sequences are SGHDT and YYEEEE. V shed 2 bases and J 14 bases; nucleotides not matched to a gene: 9. CDR3 length: 14 amino acids. CDR3 nucleotide sequence: TGTGCCAGCAGCTTTGGGACAGGGGATCTGACGCTGTTTTTT. Its translation: CASSFGTGDLTLFF.

The J gene is TRBJ1-2, the V gene TRBV6-1, with TRBD1 identical over 9 bases. The CDR3 extends over 14 amino acids. Germline lookup yields CDR1 MNHNS and CDR2 SASEGT. J gave up 7 bases and V 3 bases, and 6 bases lay outside the gene matches. CDR3 protein: CASSEGRDRAGYTF. CDR3 nucleotide sequence: TGTGCCAGCAGTGAGGGCCGGGACAGGGCTGGCTACACCTTC.